The TCR beta chain described here comes from a study of blood T cell repertoires in COVID-19. In the study overall: Some COVID-19 samples were acute and others convalescent; all came from the United States, Italy and Spain.

The ends were cut back, 3 bases at V and 6 bases at J, with 10 bases in the middle. CDR1 is SEHNR, CDR2 FQNEAQ, per germline (reference sequence). This CDR3 has 13 residues. Sequencing used immunoSEQ multiplex PCR; TCRdb keeps in-frame clones, though not all of them. Of 150,000 to 200,000 clones in the sample, under 85% are singletons; the top ten hold around 6.1%. This TCR was recovered from a woman in her 40s with acute or convalescent COVID-19. The rearrangement joins TRBV7-9 to TRBJ2-3; D remains unclear. The sequencing input was peripheral blood. CDR3 coding DNA: TGTGCCAGCAGCTTGCTGGGCCCGGATACGCAGTATTTT. Protein: CASSLLGPDTQYF.